These 29 T cell receptor beta chains were sequenced from one sample in a study of blood T cell repertoires in COVID-19. The assay was immunoSEQ multiplex PCR, and TCRdb's table has in-frame clones only and misses some. The table lists tens of thousands of clones, 79% of them singletons. The specimen sequenced was peripheral blood. These receptors were taken from a man aged 55 to 69 with active or convalescent COVID-19.

This chain joins TRBV3-1 (or the pseudogene TRBV3-2) and TRBJ2-1; a weak D match, TRBD2 (6 bases). The ends were cut back, 4 bases at V and 6 bases at J, with 10 bases in the middle. The CDR3 has 13 residues. Germline CDR1 and CDR2: LGHDT and YNNKEL (reference sequence). The CDR3 region has the DNA TGTGCCAGCAGCCGTGGACTACCCAATGAGCAGTTCTTC. Its translation: CASSRGLPNEQFF.

This rearrangement joins TRBV29-1 to TRBJ1-3; D may be TRBD1 (6 bases). Germline CDR1 SQVTM, CDR2 ANQGSEA. Trimming removed 5 bases from V and 7 bases from J, with 12 bases in between. The CDR3 runs to 12 residues. CDR3 amino acids: CSVRDIPNTIYF. The CDR3 nucleotides are TGCAGCGTTCGGGACATACCCAACACCATATATTTT.

The chain couples TRBV3-1 (or the pseudogene TRBV3-2) to TRBJ2-3; the match to TRBD2 covers 7 bases. This CDR3 spans 16 amino acids. Germline V lookup: CDR1 LGHDT, CDR2 YNNKEL (reference sequence). V shed 2 bases and J 0 bases; nucleotides not matched to a gene: 5. The CDR3 DNA reads as TGTGCCAGCAGCCAAAAAGTTAGCGGGAGCACAGATACGCAGTATTTT. Translated, it gives CASSQKVSGSTDTQYF.

V and J are TRBV6-2 or TRBV6-3 and TRBJ1-1, with 8 bases fitting TRBD1. The CDR3 totals 12 residues. J lost 11 bases, V lost 6 bases, and 8 bases had no gene match. The germline CDR1 and CDR2 sequences are MNHEY and SVGEGT. This CDR3 is CASSPDRGVAFF. The CDR3 DNA sequence: TGTGCCAGCAGCCCCGACAGGGGTGTGGCTTTCTTT.

J is TRBJ1-5 and V is TRBV2, with no clear D. V was trimmed by 5 bases and J by 3 bases, leaving 11 bases between them. Germline V gene lookup returns CDR1 SNHLY and CDR2 FYNNEI. The CDR3 has 14 amino acids. The CDR3, as DNA: TGTGCCAGCAGTCAAGATCAGATCAATCAGCCCCAGCATTTT. Translating gives CASSQDQINQPQHF.

This rearrangement joins TRBV5-6 to TRBJ2-3; D is perhaps TRBD1 (6 bases). The CDR3 is 15 residues long. Germline V gene lookup returns CDR1 SGHDT and CDR2 YYEEEE. The V end lost 3 bases, the J end lost 0 bases, and 11 bases lay between the germline ends. In DNA, the CDR3 is TGTGCCAGCAGCTACAGGGTATCTAGCACAGATACGCAGTATTTT. It is translated as CASSYRVSSTDTQYF.

CDR3 in amino acids: CASSLGGTLSGEQFF. CDR3 DNA sequence: TGTGCCAGCAGTTTAGGGGGGACTCTCTCAGGTGAGCAGTTCTTC. The chain links TRBV28 to TRBJ2-1; D may be TRBD2 (6 bases). Per the germline V gene, CDR1 is MDHEN and CDR2 is SYDVKM. This CDR3 region has 15 residues. V was shortened by 2 bases and J by 9 bases, with 17 bases between the two germline ends.

This clone was seen only a few times. The rearrangement uses TRBV7-2 and TRBJ2-7, with 7 bases aligning to TRBD1. The ends lost 2 bases at V and 1 base at J; junction bases unmatched: 5. Germline CDR1 is SGHTA and CDR2 is FQGNSA. The CDR3 is 15 amino acids. This CDR3 reads CASSLSGTDSYEQYF. In DNA form, the CDR3 reads TGTGCCAGCAGCTTATCCGGGACAGATTCCTACGAGCAGTACTTC.

The J gene is TRBJ2-5, the V gene TRBV18; TRBD2 might be the D (5 bases). Germline V CDR1 and CDR2: KGHSH, LQKENI. The CDR3 contains 15 residues. V dropped 6 bases and J dropped 4 bases, with 18 bases sitting between them. For the CDR3, the DNA is TGTGCCAGCTCTCGCGACTGGACCGAGGGAGAGACCCAGTACTTC. It specifies CASSRDWTEGETQYF.

V usage is TRBV25-1 and J usage is TRBJ1-2, with D possibly matching TRBD1 (5 bases). Trimming pared 0 bases from V and 8 bases from J, leaving 10 bases between. Germline V gene data show CDR1 as MGHDK and CDR2 as SYGVNS. CDR3 length equals 13 residues. CDR3 in DNA: TGTGCCAGCAGTGAATATTCCAGGGTCGGCTACACCTTC. Translation: CASSEYSRVGYTF.

The chain carries TRBV29-1 and TRBJ2-7; 8 bases agree with TRBD1. V lost 5 bases, J lost 3 bases, and 6 bases stayed unmatched. Germline V gene data show CDR1 as SQVTM and CDR2 as ANQGSEA. The CDR3 loop spans 13 amino acids. The DNA for the CDR3 is TGCAGCGTTCGACAGGGGTCCGACTACGAGCAGTACTTC. Residues: CSVRQGSDYEQYF.

This chain links TRBV14 with TRBJ2-3; 12 bases align to TRBD2. Trimming at V came to 2 bases and at J to 2 bases, leaving 5 bases not matched to a gene. CDR3 length: 17 residues. CDR1 SGHDN and CDR2 FVKESK come from the germline V gene. CDR3: CASSQLPSGGATDTQYF. The DNA of the CDR3 is TGTGCCAGCAGCCAACTCCCTAGCGGGGGGGCCACAGATACGCAGTATTTT.

The rearrangement joins TRBV13 to TRBJ1-1; the D gene is possibly TRBD1 (5 bases). CDR1 PRHDT and CDR2 FYEKMQ come from the germline V gene (reference sequence). V was clipped by 8 bases and J by 0 bases, with 22 bases between them. The CDR3 extends over 17 amino acids. CDR3 DNA sequence: TGTGCCAGCGGGGGGTTGGGATGGACTGGCATGAACACTGAAGCTTTCTTT. Translated: CASGGLGWTGMNTEAFF.

This chain joins TRBV5-4 and TRBJ1-2; TRBD1 matches 9 bases. Germline-derived CDR1 and CDR2 are SGHNT and YYREEE (reference sequence). The CDR3 contains 14 residues. Trimming at V came to 4 bases and at J to 4 bases, leaving 5 bases not matched to a gene. Written as DNA, the CDR3 is TGTGCCAGCAGCCCCGGGACAGGGTCCTATGGCTACACCTTC. Amino acids: CASSPGTGSYGYTF.

This clone was observed a single time. The chain is built from TRBV2 and TRBJ2-5; D is uncertain. The CDR3 is 14 amino acids. CDR1 and CDR2 from the germline V gene are SNHLY and FYNNEI. Trimming cost V 3 bases and J 0 bases, with 8 bases left between them. The CDR3 bases are TGTGCCAGCAGTGACGGTTCCTACCAAGAGACCCAGTACTTC. It codes for CASSDGSYQETQYF.

J is TRBJ2-7 and V is TRBV4-3, with D tentatively TRBD2 (6 bases). This CDR3 has 17 residues. CDR1 and CDR2 (germline): LGHNA, YSLEER. V lost 0 bases, J lost 3 bases, and 18 bases lay in between. The CDR3 sequence: CASSQDLPGVRYYEQYF. CDR3 nucleotide sequence: TGCGCCAGCAGCCAAGATTTACCGGGGGTACGGTACTACGAGCAGTACTTC.

The gene calls are TRBV28 and TRBJ1-2; possibly TRBD1 for D (6 bases). The V end lost 6 bases, the J end lost 5 bases, and 16 bases lay between the germline ends. Germline values: CDR1 MDHEN, CDR2 SYDVKM. This CDR3 has 14 amino acids. CDR3 bases: TGTGCCAGCAGCCCGACAGGCGGGAGATATGGCTACACCTTC. Residues: CASSPTGGRYGYTF.

J is TRBJ1-4 and V is TRBV18; D gene uncertain. The CDR3 has 15 amino acids. Germline CDR1 is KGHSH and CDR2 is LQKENI. Trimming took off 5 bases at V and 3 bases at J, with 13 bases between the two ends. Here the CDR3 reads CASSYEWSANEKLFF. The DNA of the CDR3 is TGTGCCAGCTCATATGAGTGGTCCGCTAATGAAAAACTGTTTTTT. Full variable domain (remainder filled in from reference TRBV18 and TRBJ1-4): NAGVMQNPRHLVRRRGQEARLRCSPMKGHSHVYWYRQLPEEGLKFMVYLQKENIIDESGMPKERFSAEFPKEGPSILRIQQVVRGDSAAYFCASSYEWSANEKLFFGSGTQLSVL.

The chain couples TRBV6-4 to TRBJ2-1; 7 positions match TRBD1. Trimming cost V 5 bases and J 7 bases; bases outside gene matches: 17. Germline V gene sequence: CDR1 MRHNA, CDR2 SNTAGT. The CDR3 spans 17 residues. In nucleotides, the CDR3 is TGTGCCAGCAGTACTACCATTTTGCAAAGGGGGCTAAATGAGCAGTTCTTC. Translated, it gives CASSTTILQRGLNEQFF.

The chain is built from TRBV4-1 and TRBJ1-1, with TRBD1 matching 8 bases. CDR1 and CDR2 from the germline V gene are MGHRA and YSYEKL. The CDR3 is 17 amino acids. V lost 2 bases, J lost 3 bases, and 11 bases stayed unmatched. The CDR3 protein is CASSQLARGRKDTEAFF. The CDR3 nucleotides read TGCGCCAGCAGCCAACTTGCCAGGGGGCGCAAGGACACTGAAGCTTTCTTT.

The chain carries TRBV7-2 and TRBJ1-1; 8 bases match TRBD1. V dropped 4 bases and J dropped 6; count of bases not matched to a gene: 10. The CDR3 has 15 residues. CDR1 is SGHTA, CDR2 FQGNSA, per germline. The CDR3 nucleotides are TGTGCCAGCAGCTCCCCCCGGACAGGGCTTCCTGAAGCTTTCTTT. This encodes CASSSPRTGLPEAFF.

This chain links TRBV4-2 with TRBJ2-7; TRBD2 matches at 8 bases. The CDR3 has 13 residues. Germline-derived CDR1 and CDR2 are LGHNA and YNFKEQ. V dropped 5 bases and J dropped 3; count of bases not matched to a gene: 3. This CDR3 is CASSSLADYEQYF. CDR3 DNA sequence: TGTGCCAGCAGCTCACTAGCGGACTACGAGCAGTACTTC.

V is TRBV15 and J is TRBJ2-5; 7 bases are a match to TRBD1. The V gene's germline CDR1 is LNHNV and CDR2 YYDKDF (reference sequence). V gave up 0 bases and J gave up 2 bases; unmatched junction bases: 0. The CDR3 has 14 amino acids. The CDR3 loop is CATSREGQQETQYF. The CDR3 DNA reads as TGTGCCACCAGCAGAGAGGGACAGCAAGAGACCCAGTACTTC.

The chain uses TRBV25-1 and TRBJ2-6; D gene unclear. The V gene lost 3 bases and the J gene lost 0 bases, with 3 bases spanning the gap. Germline V lookup: CDR1 MGHDK, CDR2 SYGVNS. The CDR3 is 14 amino acids. The CDR3 spells CASSDISGANVLTF. In nucleotides, the CDR3 is TGTGCCAGCAGTGATATCTCTGGGGCCAACGTCCTGACTTTC. Full variable domain (missing parts from reference TRBV25-1 and TRBJ2-6): EADIYQTPRYLVIGTGKKITLECSQTMGHDKMYWYQQDPGMELHLIHYSYGVNSTEKGDLSSESTVSRIRTEHFPLTLESARPSHTSQYLCASSDISGANVLTFGAGSRLTVL.

The J gene is TRBJ1-3, the V gene TRBV29-1; D remains unclear. V shed 6 bases and J shed 1 base, with 13 bases lying between them. CDR1 SQVTM and CDR2 ANQGSEA come from the germline V gene. The CDR3 covers 14 residues. The chain's CDR3 is CSVTSVGSGNTIYF. The CDR3 DNA follows: TGCAGCGTGACGTCGGTCGGGTCTGGAAACACCATATATTTT.

This clone occurred a few times. The rearrangement uses TRBV9 and TRBJ1-6; D may be TRBD1 (6 bases). This CDR3 contains 16 residues. Germline values: CDR1 SGDLS, CDR2 YYNGEE. With 0 bases removed from V and 8 bases from J, the gap between germline ends came to 15 bases. CDR3 DNA: TGTGCCAGCAGCGTAGATCCGGGGGGCAAGGATTCACCCCTCCACTTT. Amino acid sequence: CASSVDPGGKDSPLHF.

This rearrangement joins TRBV5-4 to TRBJ2-2; TRBD2 agrees at 9 bases. The CDR3 is 16 residues long. CDR1 and CDR2 from the germline V gene are SGHNT and YYREEE (reference sequence). With V trimmed by 6 bases and J by 5 bases, 11 bases remained unmatched. CDR3 DNA sequence: TGTGCCAGCACCGCGAGGGCTAGCGGGGCGACCGGGGAGCTGTTTTTT. Translation gives CASTARASGATGELFF.

The chain uses TRBV5-1 and TRBJ2-3; the D gene is possibly TRBD1 (6 bases). CDR1 and CDR2 from the germline V gene are SGHRS and YFSETQ. V dropped 1 base and J dropped 6 bases, with 12 bases sitting between them. This CDR3 has 14 amino acids. CDR3 region: CASSLTGMGDTQYF. The CDR3 bases are TGCGCCAGCAGCTTGACAGGGATGGGGGATACGCAGTATTTT.

This clone was observed a handful of times. The rearrangement links TRBV6-6 to TRBJ2-2; 11 bases agree with TRBD1. Germline-derived CDR1 and CDR2 are MNHNY and SVGAGI (reference sequence). The trim removed 5 bases at V and 3 bases at J, leaving 5 bases unmatched. The CDR3 is 16 amino acids. The CDR3 sequence is CASSRGTGGDTGELFF. The CDR3 bases are TGTGCCAGCAGTCGAGGGACAGGGGGGGACACCGGGGAGCTGTTTTTT.